The 25 T cell receptor beta chains below all came from one sample that was sequenced in a study of blood T cell repertoires in COVID-19. The repertoire was sequenced with immunoSEQ multiplex PCR; TCRdb's copy has only in-frame clones and lacks some. The sample has under 150,000 clones, roughly nine tenths seen once; the top ten hold around 3.7%. Sequencing was done on a sample of peripheral blood. These TCRs come from a man aged 45-65 years with active COVID-19.

J is TRBJ2-4 and V is TRBV9; TRBD2 is a possible D gene (5 bases). The germline CDR1 and CDR2 sequences are SGDLS and YYNGEE. V was clipped by 3 bases and J by 9 bases, with 13 bases between them. The CDR3 has 13 residues. The CDR3 sequence: CASSESDGSIQYF. CDR3 coding DNA: TGTGCCAGCAGCGAGTCCGATGGGAGCATTCAGTACTTC.

The chain couples TRBV7-6 to TRBJ2-1, with 8 positions matching TRBD1. CDR1 is SGHVS and CDR2 is FNYEAQ in the germline V gene. This CDR3 comprises 16 residues. The V and J ends lost 0 bases and 4 bases, in that order; junction bases with no gene match: 5. The CDR3 DNA reads as TGTGCCAGCAGCTTAGCGCGAGGACAGGGTTACAATGAGCAGTTCTTC. Amino acid sequence: CASSLARGQGYNEQFF.

The CDR3 sequence is CASSSLSRGSSTEAFF. CDR3 nucleotides: TGTGCCAGCAGTTCACTGAGTCGGGGGTCCTCCACTGAAGCTTTCTTT. V is TRBV27 and J is TRBJ1-1; D is possibly TRBD1 (5 bases). Germline CDR1 is MNHEY and CDR2 is SMNVEV (reference sequence). Trimming stripped 4 bases from V and 4 bases from J, with 19 bases between. The CDR3 loop spans 16 amino acids.

The J gene is TRBJ1-1, the V gene TRBV7-6, with 8 bases lining up with TRBD1. Germline assignment: CDR1 SGHVS and CDR2 FNYEAQ. This CDR3 comprises 15 residues. After removal of 4 bases from V and 2 bases from J, the junction contained 6 bases not matched to a gene. CDR3 sequence (DNA): TGTGCCAGCAGCTCCATCAGGGGGCGAAACACTGAAGCTTTCTTT. Its protein is CASSSIRGRNTEAFF. Filled out from reference TRBV7-6 and TRBJ1-1, the complete variable domain reads GAGVSQSPRYKVTKRGQDVALRCDPISGHVSLYWYRQALGQGPEFLTYFNYEAQQDKSGLPNDRFSAERPEGSISTLTIQRTEQRDSAMYRCASSSIRGRNTEAFFGQGTRLTVV.

J is TRBJ1-2 and V is TRBV6-5; possible D gene TRBD1, 5 bases. CDR1 is MNHEY, CDR2 SVGAGI, per germline. The V end was cut by 4 bases, the J end by 7 bases, with 13 bases between. This CDR3 is built from 13 residues. Here the CDR3 DNA reads TGTGCCAGCAGTTCCCCAGGGATGCGTGGCTACACCTTC. It codes for CASSSPGMRGYTF.

The chain employs TRBV7-6 and TRBJ2-1; D might be TRBD1 (6 bases). CDR1 is SGHVS, CDR2 FNYEAQ, per germline. The ends were cut back, 1 base at V and 2 bases at J, with 9 bases in the middle. This CDR3 comprises 15 residues. DNA of the CDR3: TGTGCCAGCAGCTTAGTGGGACAAGCCTACAATGAGCAGTTCTTC. Translating gives CASSLVGQAYNEQFF.

The rearrangement joins TRBV6-5 to TRBJ1-6; D might be TRBD1 (6 bases). CDR3 length: 14 residues. Germline assignment: CDR1 MNHEY and CDR2 SVGAGI. Between the trimmed V and J ends, which lost 7 bases and 8 bases, there was a span of 15 bases. CDR3 nucleotides: TGTGCCAGCATTAACAGGGCGCCCTATTCACCCCTCCACTTT. Its protein is CASINRAPYSPLHF.

For the CDR3, the DNA is TGTGCCAGCAGTGACCCGCGGAAACCTAATGAAAAACTGTTTTTT. Translation: CASSDPRKPNEKLFF. The J gene is TRBJ1-4, the V gene TRBV25-1; unclear D gene. The CDR3 runs 15 residues. The germline V gene has CDR1 MGHDK and CDR2 SYGVNS. V lost 3 bases and J 3 bases, leaving 11 bases between the germline ends.

The gene calls are TRBV7-3 and TRBJ2-1; 9 nucleotides agree with TRBD2. V shed 8 bases and J 2 bases; nucleotides not matched to a gene: 4. CDR1 is SGHTA and CDR2 is FQGTGA in the germline V gene. This CDR3 has 14 residues. The CDR3 DNA sequence: TGTGCCAGCGGGCTAGCGGGAACCTACAATGAGCAGTTCTTC. It codes for CASGLAGTYNEQFF. Based on the CDR3 plus reference TRBV7-3 and TRBJ2-1, the full variable domain is GAGVSQTPSNKVTEKGKYVELRCDPISGHTALYWYRQSLGQGPEFLIYFQGTGAADDSGLPNDRFFAVRPEGSVSTLKIQRTERGDSAVYLCASGLAGTYNEQFFGPGTRLTVL.

The chain joins TRBV5-1 to TRBJ2-3, with D unresolved. CDR1 and CDR2 (germline): SGHRS, YFSETQ. The ends were cut back, 2 bases at V and 0 bases at J, with 7 bases in the middle. The CDR3 is 14 amino acids. CDR3 in DNA: TGCGCCAGCAGCTTTTTAACTAGCACAGATACGCAGTATTTT. This sequence encodes CASSFLTSTDTQYF. Full variable domain (missing parts from reference TRBV5-1 and TRBJ2-3): KAGVTQTPRYLIKTRGQQVTLSCSPISGHRSVSWYQQTPGQGLQFLFEYFSETQRNKGNFPGRFSGRQFSNSRSEMNVSTLELGDSALYLCASSFLTSTDTQYFGPGTRLTVL.

The J gene is TRBJ2-7, the V gene TRBV10-3, with 9 nucleotides matching TRBD1. The CDR3 is 14 residues long. After removal of 4 bases from V and 5 bases from J, the junction contained 6 bases not matched to a gene. In germline, CDR1 is ENHRY, CDR2 SYGVKD. The CDR3 nucleotides read TGTGCCATCAGTGGCCCGGGACAGGGTAACGAGCAGTACTTC. It yields the protein CAISGPGQGNEQYF.

The chain recombines TRBV20-1 with TRBJ2-3, with D possibly TRBD1 on 6 matching bases. CDR3 length: 14 amino acids. V gave up 3 bases and J gave up 2 bases, with 12 bases separating them. CDR1 is DFQATT, CDR2 SNEGSKA, per germline (reference sequence). The CDR3 reads CSASKQGYTDTQYF. CDR3 nucleotides: TGCAGTGCTAGTAAACAGGGTTACACAGATACGCAGTATTTT.

The chain has TRBV6-5 and TRBJ2-3; the match to TRBD1 covers 8 bases. This CDR3 spans 14 amino acids. The ends lost 10 bases at V and 1 base at J; junction bases unmatched: 7. In germline, CDR1 is MNHEY, CDR2 SVGAGI. The CDR3 loop is CAIERQGRTDTQYF. CDR3 coding DNA: TGTGCCATTGAAAGACAGGGGCGCACAGATACGCAGTATTTT.

The chain has TRBV5-3 and TRBJ2-7; 16 nucleotides match TRBD2. TRBV5-3 is an ORF for which the function is uncertain. The trim removed 5 bases at V and 1 base at J, leaving 24 bases unmatched. The CDR3 extends over 23 amino acids. CDR3 sequence reads: CARRPGTLGAGLAGGAGSYEQYV. CDR3 bases: TGTGCCAGAAGGCCCGGGACACTCGGCGCGGGACTAGCGGGAGGGGCCGGGTCCTACGAGCAGTACGTC.

V gene TRBV5-1 combines with J gene TRBJ1-6; possibly TRBD1 for D (6 bases). CDR1 SGHRS and CDR2 YFSETQ come from the germline V gene. Between the trimmed V and J ends, which lost 3 bases and 6 bases, there was a span of 16 bases. CDR3 length: 16 residues. The CDR3, as DNA: TGCGCCAGCAGCTGGGACAAGACAGGCCTTAATTCACCCCTCCACTTT. Protein: CASSWDKTGLNSPLHF.

Concerning this clone itself: Other DNA sequences within the sample encode an identical CDR3. The DNA for the CDR3 is TGTGCCAGCAGCCAGGGACTAGCGGGAAGCCTCACAGATACGCAGTATTTT. The encoded protein is CASSQGLAGSLTDTQYF. V and J are TRBV4-2 and TRBJ2-3; the match to TRBD2 covers 13 bases. With 3 bases clipped from V and 2 bases from J, the junction kept 5 bases outside the gene matches. This CDR3 spans 17 amino acids. In germline, CDR1 is LGHNA, CDR2 YNFKEQ.

V usage is TRBV11-2 and J usage is TRBJ2-7; D may be TRBD1 (6 bases). CDR3 length equals 14 residues. Trimming left V 4 bases short and J 2 bases short, with 12 bases between. CDR1 SGHAT and CDR2 FQNNGV come from the germline V gene. CDR3 in amino acids: CASSWGQGPYEQYV. The CDR3 coding sequence is TGTGCCAGCAGCTGGGGGCAGGGGCCCTACGAGCAGTACGTC.

V gene TRBV19 combines with J gene TRBJ1-3, with 7 bases identical to TRBD1. The V segment lost 4 bases and the J segment 0 bases; nucleotides outside the gene matches: 12. The CDR3 covers 18 residues. Germline CDR1 LNHDA, CDR2 SQIVND (reference sequence). For the CDR3, the DNA is TGTGCCAGTAGTACCCTGTTAATAGGACAGGCCTCTGGAAACACCATATATTTT. Its protein is CASSTLLIGQASGNTIYF.

The chain couples TRBV4-1 to TRBJ2-7; D uncertain. The V and J ends lost 3 bases and 3 bases respectively, with 9 bases between them. The CDR3 has 13 amino acids. The germline CDR1 and CDR2 sequences are MGHRA and YSYEKL. The DNA for the CDR3 is TGCGCCAGCAGCCATACTTTCTACTACGAGCAGTACTTC. Translating gives CASSHTFYYEQYF.

The rearrangement uses TRBV19 and TRBJ2-1; TRBD2 aligns across 8 bases. This CDR3 is built from 13 residues. Germline assignment: CDR1 LNHDA and CDR2 SQIVND (reference sequence). V trimming: 5 bases; J trimming: 9 bases; junction bases outside the gene matches: 6. The CDR3 spells CASSAGREGEQFF. The CDR3 DNA is TGTGCCAGTAGTGCCGGACGGGAGGGTGAGCAGTTCTTC.

The CDR3 is CASSMGGQGANYGYTF. DNA of the CDR3: TGTGCCAGTAGTATGGGGGGACAGGGAGCGAACTATGGCTACACCTTC. The J gene is TRBJ1-2, the V gene TRBV19, with 9 bases matching TRBD1. The ends lost 3 bases at V and 2 bases at J; junction bases unmatched: 7. Germline V gene sequence: CDR1 LNHDA, CDR2 SQIVND (reference sequence). The CDR3 has 16 residues.

This chain connects TRBV7-9 to TRBJ1-1; D ambiguous. The germline V and J ends were trimmed by 1 base and 3 bases, with 12 bases remaining between them. The CDR3 extends over 15 amino acids. Germline V gene lookup returns CDR1 SEHNR and CDR2 FQNEAQ (reference sequence). In DNA, the CDR3 is TGTGCCAGCAGCTTAGGAGGGCTGGAGTACACTGAAGCTTTCTTT. Translated, it gives CASSLGGLEYTEAFF.

The chain has TRBV4-1 and TRBJ2-7, with 11 bases that match TRBD2. There are 15 residues in the CDR3. V lost 6 bases, J lost 5 bases, and 9 bases stayed unmatched. The germline gives CDR1 MGHRA, CDR2 YSYEKL. As DNA, the CDR3 is TGCGCCAGCAGATACCGAACTAGCGGGAGCAACGAGCAGTACGTC. Translation: CASRYRTSGSNEQYV.

The CDR3 spells CATSDLGRADTGELFF. The CDR3 nucleotides are TGTGCCACCAGTGATTTAGGGAGAGCGGACACCGGGGAGCTGTTTTTT. This rearrangement joins TRBV24-1 to TRBJ2-2, with D possibly TRBD2 on 5 matching bases. The CDR3 runs 16 residues. Trimming took off 1 base at V and 3 bases at J, with 11 bases between the two ends. The germline gives CDR1 KGHDR, CDR2 SFDVKD.

V and J are TRBV11-2 and TRBJ1-6; D unresolved. From germline, CDR1 is SGHAT and CDR2 FQNNGV. V lost 0 bases and J 7 bases, leaving 10 bases between the germline ends. This CDR3 comprises 15 residues. CDR3 amino acids: CASSLETAGNSPLHF. In nucleotides, the CDR3 is TGTGCCAGCAGCTTAGAAACCGCCGGGAATTCACCCCTCCACTTT.